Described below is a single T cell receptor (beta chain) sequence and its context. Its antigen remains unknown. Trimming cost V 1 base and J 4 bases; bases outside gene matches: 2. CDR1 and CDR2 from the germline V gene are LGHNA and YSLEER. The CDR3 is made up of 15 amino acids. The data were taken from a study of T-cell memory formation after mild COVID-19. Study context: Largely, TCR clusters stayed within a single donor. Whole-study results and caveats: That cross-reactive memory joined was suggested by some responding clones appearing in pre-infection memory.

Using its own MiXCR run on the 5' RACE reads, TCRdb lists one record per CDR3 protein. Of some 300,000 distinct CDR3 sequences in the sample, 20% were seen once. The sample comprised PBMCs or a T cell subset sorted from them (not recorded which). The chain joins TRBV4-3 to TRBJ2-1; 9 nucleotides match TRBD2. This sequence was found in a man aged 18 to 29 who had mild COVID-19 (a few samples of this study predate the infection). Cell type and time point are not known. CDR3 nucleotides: TGCGCCAGCAGCCAAGGCGGGGGGGTTTACAATGAGCAGTTCTTC. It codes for CASSQGGGVYNEQFF.